This T cell receptor beta chain was sequenced during a study of T cells in Graves' hyperthyroidism and ophthalmopathy. The germline V gene encodes CDR1 SGHTA and CDR2 FQGNSA. V gave up 2 bases and J gave up 3 bases; unmatched junction bases: 2. The length of the CDR3 is 15 residues. Those patients with uncontrolled infection, other autoimmune disease, pregnancy or lactation were excluded. Approximately 10 ml of fresh peripheral blood supplied the PBMCs. The investigators amplified TCR beta CDR3 regions from RNA transcripts. TCR CDR3 regions were first amplified by RT-PCR with HTBI primers. TCRdb re-called the multiplex PCR reads through MiXCR, storing one row per CDR3 protein. Of 200,000 to 250,000 distinct CDR3 sequences listed, 16% are singletons. In its sample, this clonotype was seen once.

The V gene is TRBV7-2, the J gene TRBJ1-1, with TRBD1 matching over 11 bases. Sequenced input: blood. The sequence was collected from a woman aged 18-29 years with Graves' ophthalmopathy. The CDR3 here is CASSLRDRGDTEAFF. CDR3 sequence (DNA): TGTGCCAGCAGCTTACGGGACAGGGGGGACACTGAAGCTTTCTTT. The full variable domain, in which reference TRBV7-2 and TRBJ1-1 provide the parts outside the CDR3, is GAGVSQSPSNKVTEKGKDVELRCDPISGHTALYWYRQSLGQGLEFLIYFQGNSAPDKSGLPSDRFSAERTGGSVSTLTIQRTQQEDSAVYLCASSLRDRGDTEAFFGQGTRLTVV.